The 30 T cell receptor beta chains reported below all come from one sample, sequenced in a study of blood T cell repertoires in COVID-19 (dated by TCRdb to 2018 to 2021). Receptor amplification or capture employed the immunoSEQ multiplex PCR assay. TCRdb took this table from immuneACCESS and kept in-frame rearrangements with V and J called. Such tables lack part of the clones; where checked against another copy, unresolved V genes explain under half of the gap, and the rest is unexplained. This sample is represented by about 140,000 clones; almost 85% of them were singletons. The ten largest clones represent 5.5% of the sample. The sequencing input was PBMCs or T cells enriched from blood (not recorded which). The receptors were gathered from a man aged 40-49 years with acute COVID-19.

In its sample, this clone was seen once. The genes are TRBV25-1 and TRBJ2-3, with TRBD2 identical over 8 bases. The CDR3 totals 16 residues. V shed 5 bases, J shed 6 bases, and the junction held 13 bases outside the gene matches. Germline V gene lookup returns CDR1 MGHDK and CDR2 SYGVNS. The CDR3 coding sequence is TGTGCCAGCAGTCTCCGGGGGGGCCCCGGCGGGGATACGCAGTATTTT. This gives the protein CASSLRGGPGGDTQYF.

The rearrangement joins TRBV19 to TRBJ2-5; 9 bases fit TRBD2. The germline gives CDR1 LNHDA, CDR2 SQIVND (reference sequence). V lost 5 bases and J lost 5; bases outside the gene matches: 6. CDR3 length: 14 residues. For the CDR3, the DNA is TGTGCCAGTAGTCCCGCGGGGGGGTCGGAGACCCAGTACTTC. This sequence encodes CASSPAGGSETQYF.

The chain recombines TRBV12-3 or TRBV12-4 with TRBJ2-2; D is possibly TRBD2 (5 bases). CDR3 length equals 13 residues. V lost 1 base to trimming and J lost 7 bases, with 7 bases between them. This chain's CDR3 is CASSLDSGGELFF. As DNA, the CDR3 is TGTGCCAGCAGTTTAGACAGCGGCGGGGAGCTGTTTTTT.

In DNA form, the CDR3 reads TGTGCCAGCAGTGCCCAGTTTGCGGGGCCGAACACCGGGGAGCTGTTTTTT. The encoded protein is CASSAQFAGPNTGELFF. This chain uses TRBV2 with TRBJ2-2; a weak D match, TRBD2 (6 bases). CDR3 length equals 17 residues. Trimming took 4 bases from V and 0 from J, leaving 15 bases between them. Germline V gives CDR1 SNHLY, CDR2 FYNNEI.

The J gene is TRBJ2-7, the V gene TRBV6-2 or TRBV6-3; 8 bases line up with TRBD1. After removal of 6 bases from V and 8 bases from J, the junction contained 9 bases not matched to a gene. Germline CDR1 reads MNHEY; CDR2 reads SVGEGT. The CDR3 has 13 amino acids. CDR3 sequence: CASSQRTGRKQYF. The CDR3 DNA sequence: TGTGCCAGCAGCCAAAGGACAGGGCGTAAGCAGTACTTC.

The rearrangement joins TRBV19 to TRBJ1-5, with D possibly TRBD1 on 5 matching bases. Germline V gives CDR1 LNHDA, CDR2 SQIVND (reference sequence). The CDR3 is made up of 13 amino acids. The germline V and J ends were trimmed by 7 bases and 7 bases, with 14 bases remaining between them. The CDR3 coding sequence is TGTGCCAGTAAAGGGAGGGGCGGACAGCCCCAGCATTTT. Amino acid sequence: CASKGRGGQPQHF.

This chain connects TRBV7-2 to TRBJ2-3; TRBD2 matches 12 bases. This CDR3 has 17 residues. With 5 bases clipped from V and 5 bases from J, the junction kept 11 bases outside the gene matches. Germline V gene data show CDR1 as SGHTA and CDR2 as FQGNSA. The CDR3 DNA reads as TGTGCCAGCAGCCCAGCTAGCGGGAGGGCCTTTAAAGATACGCAGTATTTT. This sequence encodes CASSPASGRAFKDTQYF. Based on the CDR3 plus reference TRBV7-2 and TRBJ2-3, the full variable domain is GAGVSQSPSNKVTEKGKDVELRCDPISGHTALYWYRQSLGQGLEFLIYFQGNSAPDKSGLPSDRFSAERTGGSVSTLTIQRTQQEDSAVYLCASSPASGRAFKDTQYFGPGTRLTVL.

The chain uses TRBV30 and TRBJ2-2, with TRBD1 matching over 8 bases. The CDR3 spans 14 residues. Losses at the gene ends were 5 bases for V and 1 base for J; bases not matched to a gene: 3. Germline lookup yields CDR1 GTSNPN and CDR2 SVGIG (reference sequence). The CDR3 DNA reads TGTGCCTGGTCCAGGGGGCTGAACACCGGGGAGCTGTTTTTT. Translating it yields CAWSRGLNTGELFF. Full variable domain (rest looked up from reference TRBV30 and TRBJ2-2): SQTIHQWPATLVQPVGSPLSLECTVEGTSNPNLYWYRQAAGRGLQLLFYSVGIGQISSEVPQNLSASRPQDRQFILSSKKLLLSDSGFYLCAWSRGLNTGELFFGEGSRLTVL.

The V and J genes are TRBV19 and TRBJ1-6; D call uncertain. V was pared by 5 bases and J by 8 bases, with 7 bases between. CDR1 is LNHDA, CDR2 SQIVND, per germline (reference sequence). CDR3 size: 12 residues. The CDR3 protein is CASSGTHSPLHF. CDR3 in DNA: TGTGCCAGTAGTGGTACACATTCACCCCTCCACTTT.

The chain has TRBV5-5 and TRBJ2-7; 8 bases are a match to TRBD2. Germline CDR1 reads SGHKS; CDR2 reads YYEKEE (reference sequence). Trimming removed 3 bases from V and 4 bases from J; junction bases left unmatched: 12. The CDR3 loop spans 16 amino acids. The CDR3 DNA reads TGTGCCAGCAGCTGGCGCCCCCGGGGGGGTATGTACGAGCAGTACTTC. It yields the protein CASSWRPRGGMYEQYF.

The rearrangement uses TRBV25-1 and TRBJ2-1, with D hard to call. The V end lost 3 bases, the J end lost 0 bases, and 9 bases lay between the germline ends. Looked up from germline, CDR1 is MGHDK and CDR2 is SYGVNS. There are 15 residues in the CDR3. CDR3 amino acids: CASSEPYSSYNEQFF. The CDR3 DNA follows: TGTGCCAGCAGTGAGCCTTACAGCTCCTACAATGAGCAGTTCTTC.

The chain couples TRBV4-3 to TRBJ2-1; tentative D call: TRBD2 (7 bases). V gave up 3 bases and J gave up 8 bases, with 32 bases separating them. CDR3 length: 20 amino acids. Germline V gene lookup returns CDR1 LGHNA and CDR2 YSLEER. CDR3 bases: TGCGCCAGCAGCCACCACGTGAGGGGAGGGAGGTCGGGGGCTGTGGATGAGCAGTTCTTC. It codes for CASSHHVRGGRSGAVDEQFF.

The V and J genes are TRBV10-2 and TRBJ2-1, with D perhaps TRBD1 (6 bases). The CDR3 consists of 16 residues. V lost 2 bases and J lost 7, with 18 bases in between. Germline V lookup: CDR1 WSHSY, CDR2 SAAADI. CDR3 sequence reads: CASSEERRQGRNEQFF. The DNA for the CDR3 is TGCGCCAGCAGTGAGGAGAGGCGCCAGGGGCGAAATGAGCAGTTCTTC.

J is TRBJ2-1 and V is TRBV19, with D possibly matching TRBD1 (6 bases). V gave up 6 bases and J gave up 9 bases, with 24 bases separating them. The CDR3 is 16 residues long. CDR1 and CDR2 (germline): LNHDA, SQIVND (reference sequence). CDR3 protein: CASSTQEGDWVIEQFF. CDR3 in DNA: TGTGCCAGTAGCACACAAGAGGGGGATTGGGTAATTGAGCAGTTCTTC.

The chain has TRBV7-8 and TRBJ1-6; D is ambiguous. Trimming left V 5 bases short and J 11 bases short, with 22 bases between. The CDR3 extends over 16 amino acids. Germline lookup yields CDR1 SGHVS and CDR2 FQNEAQ. The CDR3 here is CASSPGLIRLKAPLHF. The CDR3 region has the DNA TGTGCCAGCAGCCCCGGCCTTATCCGACTTAAGGCACCCCTCCACTTT.

The chain employs TRBV18 and TRBJ2-7; possible D gene TRBD2, 6 bases. From germline, CDR1 is KGHSH and CDR2 LQKENI. Between the trimmed V and J ends, which lost 3 bases and 3 bases, there was a span of 12 bases. This CDR3 spans 14 amino acids. The CDR3 nucleotides read TGTGCCAGCTCACCGATTAGGGGAGGCTACGAGCAGTACTTC. It translates to CASSPIRGGYEQYF. The whole variable domain, filled in from reference TRBV18 and TRBJ2-7, reads NAGVMQNPRHLVRRRGQEARLRCSPMKGHSHVYWYRQLPEEGLKFMVYLQKENIIDESGMPKERFSAEFPKEGPSILRIQQVVRGDSAAYFCASSPIRGGYEQYFGPGTRLTVT.

In its sample, this clone was seen a few times. The V gene is TRBV6-5, the J gene TRBJ1-6; D perhaps matches TRBD1 (5 bases). CDR3 length equals 16 residues. Deletions cut 2 bases from V and 4 bases from J, with 12 bases between. Germline CDR1 reads MNHEY; CDR2 reads SVGAGI. CDR3 in amino acids: CASSYGAGIYNSPLHF. The DNA of the CDR3 is TGTGCCAGCAGTTACGGGGCGGGGATATATAATTCACCCCTCCACTTT.

The chain employs TRBV12-3 or TRBV12-4 and TRBJ2-7; tentatively, D is TRBD1 (6 bases). The V and J ends lost 6 bases and 2 bases respectively, with 11 bases between them. This CDR3 has 13 amino acids. CDR3 DNA sequence: TGTGCCAGCAGCCGGACAGTACCCTACGAGCAGTACTTC. Its protein is CASSRTVPYEQYF.

This sequence joins TRBV7-8 and TRBJ2-2, with a weak D call TRBD1 (5 bases). This CDR3 has 16 residues. Trimming shortened V by 5 bases and J by 2 bases, and 15 bases separated the two germline ends. Germline loops: CDR1 SGHVS, CDR2 FQNEAQ. The CDR3 sequence is CASSVTEIANTGELFF. The DNA of the CDR3 is TGTGCCAGCAGCGTGACAGAAATTGCAAACACCGGGGAGCTGTTTTTT.

This sequence joins TRBV15 and TRBJ2-1, with 9 bases fitting TRBD2. Germline V gene sequence: CDR1 LNHNV, CDR2 YYDKDF (reference sequence). V shed 4 bases, J shed 3 bases, and the junction held 1 base outside the gene matches. The CDR3 runs 14 residues. CDR3 sequence (DNA): TGTGCCACCAGCACTAGCGGGAACTACAATGAGCAGTTCTTC. Residues: CATSTSGNYNEQFF.

This clone was detected once. The rearrangement uses TRBV5-5 and TRBJ2-7, with TRBD1 matching 8 bases. Trimming took 3 bases from V and 2 from J; bases not matched to a gene: 4. CDR1 and CDR2 from the germline V gene are SGHKS and YYEKEE (reference sequence). The CDR3 is 14 amino acids. The CDR3 nucleotides are TGTGCCAGCAGCTACAGGGGGGAAACCTACGAGCAGTACTTC. Translating gives CASSYRGETYEQYF.

This clone has at least ten counts. The chain has TRBV11-3 and TRBJ2-1, with D uncertain. Germline V gene sequence: CDR1 SGHNT, CDR2 YENEEA. The CDR3 covers 13 residues. Trimming cost V 0 bases and J 5 bases, with 5 bases left between them. CDR3 nucleotide sequence: TGTGCCAGCAGCTTAGATAATCACAATGAGCAGTTCTTC. Its protein is CASSLDNHNEQFF.

Here the CDR3 reads CASSLGGEAFF. CDR3 DNA: TGCGCCAGCAGCTTGGGCGGTGAAGCTTTCTTT. This rearrangement joins TRBV5-1 to TRBJ1-1; no clear D. Germline CDR1 reads SGHRS; CDR2 reads YFSETQ. The CDR3 is 11 amino acids. Trimming stripped 0 bases from V and 7 bases from J, with 4 bases between.

The gene calls are TRBV15 and TRBJ1-2; TRBD1 is a possible D gene (5 bases). The CDR3 has 14 amino acids. Trimming pared 3 bases from V and 4 bases from J, leaving 12 bases between. Germline lookup yields CDR1 LNHNV and CDR2 YYDKDF (reference sequence). The CDR3 loop reads CATSSRGVVYGYTF. CDR3 bases: TGTGCCACCAGCAGTCGGGGGGTTGTCTATGGCTACACCTTC.

The chain links TRBV10-2 to TRBJ2-1; TRBD1 matches 7 bases. J lost 4 bases, V lost 7 bases, and 4 bases had no gene match. The CDR3 is made up of 13 amino acids. Germline CDR1 and CDR2: WSHSY and SAAADI. CDR3 residues: CASNRGFYNEQFF. CDR3 bases: TGCGCCAGCAACAGGGGCTTTTACAATGAGCAGTTCTTC.

The chain employs TRBV5-6 and TRBJ2-7; 7 bases align to TRBD2. This CDR3 comprises 15 residues. Germline-derived CDR1 and CDR2 are SGHDT and YYEEEE. V shed 5 bases, J shed 6 bases, and the junction held 14 bases outside the gene matches. The CDR3 nucleotides read TGTGCCAGCAGACCCAACGGGGGGACGTATGGCGAGCAGTACTTC. The encoded protein is CASRPNGGTYGEQYF.

The chain uses TRBV29-1 and TRBJ2-5; D is uncertain. This CDR3 comprises 14 residues. Germline loops: CDR1 SQVTM, CDR2 ANQGSEA. V lost 6 bases and J lost 1, with 15 bases in between. CDR3 sequence: CSVDLLGSQETQYF. CDR3 nucleotides: TGCAGCGTCGATCTGTTGGGCAGCCAAGAGACCCAGTACTTC. The complete variable domain, with remaining parts taken from reference TRBV29-1 and TRBJ2-5, reads SAVISQKPSRDICQRGTSLTIQCQVDSQVTMMFWYRQQPGQSLTLIATANQGSEATYESGFVIDKFPISRPNLTFSTLTVSNMSPEDSSIYLCSVDLLGSQETQYFGPGTRLLVL.

The chain employs TRBV11-2 and TRBJ2-2, with 7 bases lining up with TRBD1. The CDR3 is 14 residues long. The germline CDR1 and CDR2 sequences are SGHAT and FQNNGV. Trimming cost V 4 bases and J 5 bases; bases outside gene matches: 4. The CDR3 DNA reads as TGTGCCAGCAGCTCCGGGACAGAAACCGGGGAGCTGTTTTTT. Translating gives CASSSGTETGELFF.

V is TRBV5-1 and J is TRBJ1-4, with D possibly matching TRBD1 (6 bases). Germline values: CDR1 SGHRS, CDR2 YFSETQ. V was cut by 0 bases and J by 2 bases, with 8 bases left in between. The CDR3 has 15 residues. CDR3 nucleotides: TGCGCCAGCAGCTTGGGCAGGGGTACTAATGAAAAACTGTTTTTT. Amino acids: CASSLGRGTNEKLFF.

The V call is TRBV30, the J call TRBJ1-5; D is possibly TRBD1 (6 bases). Germline lookup yields CDR1 GTSNPN and CDR2 SVGIG (reference sequence). Deletions cut 3 bases from V and 4 bases from J, with 13 bases between. This CDR3 has 14 amino acids. DNA of the CDR3: TGTGCCTGGAGCCCGGGACAAATGAATCAGCCCCAGCATTTT. It translates to CAWSPGQMNQPQHF.